A single sample is the source of the 5 T cell receptor beta chains below, sequenced in a study of shared clonotypes between healthy human individuals. TCRdb keeps only in-frame clones here, not all; method: immunoSEQ multiplex PCR. The sample has about a million clones, approximately 80% seen once. Sample: memory CD4+ T cells from PBMCs. Stated subset: CD45RA-negative fraction. These TCRs come from a man aged 18 to 30 in good health. Some clones in this sample may be carry-over from other donors' samples.

This clone was observed a handful of times. V is TRBV28 and J is TRBJ2-1, with D uncertain. Germline loops: CDR1 MDHEN, CDR2 SYDVKM. This CDR3 comprises 14 residues. Trimming cost V 5 bases and J 6 bases, with 14 bases left between them. CDR3 protein: CASSPPPLSNEQFF. The CDR3 nucleotides are TGTGCCAGCAGTCCCCCTCCACTATCCAATGAGCAGTTCTTC. Based on the CDR3 plus reference TRBV28 and TRBJ2-1, the full variable domain is DVKVTQSSRYLVKRTGEKVFLECVQDMDHENMFWYRQDPGLGLRLIYFSYDVKMKEKGDIPEGYSVSREKKERFSLILESASTNQTSMYLCASSPPPLSNEQFFGPGTRLTVL.

Only one count was recorded for this clone. This chain links TRBV12-5 with TRBJ2-5; D possibly matches TRBD1 or TRBD2 (5 bases each). Germline V gene data show CDR1 as LGHNT and CDR2 as FRNRAP. This CDR3 has 15 amino acids. V shed 3 bases and J shed 1 base, with 12 bases lying between them. CDR3 coding DNA: TGTGCTAGTGGTTTAGGGACGGTATCCCAAGAGACCCAGTACTTC. It translates to CASGLGTVSQETQYF.

The V and J genes are TRBV10-3 and TRBJ1-1; 7 positions agree with TRBD1. Per germline, CDR1 ENHRY and CDR2 SYGVKD. CDR3 length equals 14 residues. Trimming cost V 8 bases and J 1 base; bases outside gene matches: 7. The CDR3 is CAIGPRTGNTEAFF. The CDR3 nucleotides read TGTGCCATCGGCCCTCGGACAGGGAACACTGAAGCTTTCTTT.

The chain combines TRBV7-8 with TRBJ2-6; 9 bases fit TRBD2. Germline values: CDR1 SGHVS, CDR2 FQNEAQ. The J segment lost 4 bases and the V segment lost 8 bases, leaving 18 bases of the junction unmatched. The CDR3 spans 19 residues. DNA of the CDR3: TGTGCCAGCCCCAGTCATCGTAGCGGGAGCACGCGAGGGGCCAACGTCCTGACTTTC. As protein: CASPSHRSGSTRGANVLTF.

The chain is built from TRBV2 and TRBJ1-2, with D maybe TRBD1 (6 bases). Germline V lookup: CDR1 SNHLY, CDR2 FYNNEI. The CDR3 has 13 amino acids. V lost 6 bases and J lost 4, with 12 bases in between. The CDR3 loop is CASRQGRVYGYTF. CDR3 coding DNA: TGTGCCAGCAGGCAGGGGCGCGTCTATGGCTACACCTTC.